These 22 T cell receptor beta chains came from one sample sequenced in a study of beta chain features in type 1 diabetes. Since all of the isolated RNA was reverse transcribed, expressed TCRB transcripts were what got sequenced. Here immunoSEQ multiplex PCR was the method, and the copy in TCRdb shows in-frame clones only, minus some. Seen here are some 360,000 clones, 15% to 20% observed once, and the top ten hold approximately 0.041%. The sequenced sample consisted of naive CD4+ T cells from blood. The receptors come from a woman aged 18-29 years in good health.

Turning to this clone: This same CDR3 is encoded by further DNA sequences in the sample. The rearrangement joins TRBV18 to TRBJ2-7; D uncertain. Deletions cut 0 bases from V and 0 bases from J, with 3 bases between. Looked up from germline, CDR1 is KGHSH and CDR2 is LQKENI. This CDR3 is 13 amino acids long. Here the CDR3 DNA reads TGTGCCAGCTCACCACCGAGCTCCTACGAGCAGTACTTC. Translation: CASSPPSSYEQYF.

The rearrangement uses TRBV7-2 and TRBJ1-2; D unclear. In germline, CDR1 is SGHTA, CDR2 FQGNSA. The CDR3 is 14 amino acids. Trimming left V 0 bases short and J 4 bases short, with 9 bases between. The CDR3 coding sequence is TGTGCCAGCAGCTTAGCTACTTCCCTCTATGGCTACACCTTC. Its protein is CASSLATSLYGYTF.

The V gene is TRBV18, the J gene TRBJ2-3, with 9 bases identical to TRBD2. CDR1 is KGHSH and CDR2 is LQKENI in the germline V gene. Trimming removed 0 bases from V and 3 bases from J; junction bases left unmatched: 4. This CDR3 is built from 16 residues. CDR3 loop: CASSPPVAGVTDTQYF. In DNA, the CDR3 is TGTGCCAGCTCACCACCGGTAGCGGGAGTTACAGATACGCAGTATTTT. The full variable domain, rest sourced from reference TRBV18 and TRBJ2-3, is NAGVMQNPRHLVRRRGQEARLRCSPMKGHSHVYWYRQLPEEGLKFMVYLQKENIIDESGMPKERFSAEFPKEGPSILRIQQVVRGDSAAYFCASSPPVAGVTDTQYFGPGTRLTVL.

The table lists this clone with a few counts. The chain has TRBV19 and TRBJ1-1; a weak D match, TRBD1 (5 bases). This CDR3 is 12 amino acids long. Trimming removed 5 bases at V and 1 base at J, with 5 bases between. The germline CDR1 and CDR2 sequences are LNHDA and SQIVND (reference sequence). CDR3 sequence reads: CASSDRNTEAFF. DNA for the CDR3: TGTGCCAGTAGTGACAGGAACACTGAAGCTTTCTTT.

On this clone itself: One end of the junction does not line up with germline, which may come from a read error. The chain carries TRBV4-1 and TRBJ1-4; D not certain. CDR1 is MGHRA and CDR2 is YSYEKL in the germline V gene. This CDR3 has 12 amino acids. CDR3 sequence reads: CASSSSNEKLFF. In DNA form, the CDR3 reads TGTGCCAGCAGCTCTAGTAATGAAAAACTGTTTTTT.

This clone has only a few counts. The chain joins TRBV11-2 to TRBJ2-1; 11 bases are shared with TRBD2. The CDR3 extends over 15 amino acids. V shed 5 bases and J 9 bases; nucleotides not matched to a gene: 9. Per the germline V gene, CDR1 is SGHAT and CDR2 is FQNNGV. The CDR3 sequence: CASSTRLAGPSEQFF. In nucleotides, the CDR3 is TGTGCCAGCAGCACTCGACTAGCGGGGCCTTCTGAGCAGTTCTTC.

V gene TRBV23-1 combines with J gene TRBJ2-7, with 7 bases aligning to TRBD1. TRBV23-1 is reported as an ORF; its role is uncertain. CDR3 size: 15 residues. Losses at the gene ends were 4 bases for V and 2 bases for J; bases not matched to a gene: 8. The CDR3 DNA follows: TGCGCCAGCAGTCCCAGTCGGGACAGCCCCTACGAGCAGTACTTC. Encoded protein: CASSPSRDSPYEQYF.

This sequence joins TRBV12-5 and TRBJ1-1; no firm D call. Germline lookup yields CDR1 LGHNT and CDR2 FRNRAP. V shed 6 bases and J shed 0 bases, with 8 bases lying between them. This CDR3 is 13 amino acids long. The chain's CDR3 is CASGLEMNTEAFF. The CDR3 DNA is TGTGCTAGTGGCCTCGAGATGAACACTGAAGCTTTCTTT.

This clone was detected only a few times. The chain uses TRBV14 and TRBJ2-1, with D possibly being TRBD2 (6 bases). The germline CDR1 and CDR2 sequences are SGHDN and FVKESK. Trimming left V 4 bases short and J 2 bases short, with 9 bases between. The CDR3 length is 14 residues. This CDR3 is CASSRRTTYNEQFF. The CDR3 DNA follows: TGTGCCAGCAGCCGACGGACTACCTACAATGAGCAGTTCTTC.

This clone was counted only a few times. The gene calls are TRBV4-2 and TRBJ2-7; 11 nucleotides line up with TRBD2. The V gene's germline CDR1 is LGHNA and CDR2 YNFKEQ. The CDR3 runs 16 residues. Trimming took 3 bases from V and 0 from J; bases not matched to a gene: 4. The CDR3 region has the DNA TGTGCCAGCAGCCAGGGGGGACTAGCGGCCTCCTACGAGCAGTACTTC. Translation: CASSQGGLAASYEQYF.

The gene calls are TRBV7-2 and TRBJ2-1, with D possibly being TRBD2 (6 bases). V dropped 5 bases and J dropped 0 bases, with 14 bases sitting between them. The CDR3 runs to 16 residues. Per germline, CDR1 SGHTA and CDR2 FQGNSA. The CDR3, as DNA: TGTGCCAGCAGCCGGGGACTCCCGAGCTCCTACAATGAGCAGTTCTTC. Translation gives CASSRGLPSSYNEQFF.

There are a few counts of this clone. This chain joins TRBV4-2 and TRBJ2-7; 10 nucleotides line up with TRBD2. Looked up from germline, CDR1 is LGHNA and CDR2 is YNFKEQ. The ends lost 0 bases at V and 6 bases at J; junction bases unmatched: 8. The CDR3 loop spans 16 amino acids. The DNA of the CDR3 is TGTGCCAGCAGCCAAGATGTGGCTAGCGGGAGACGCGAGCAGTACTTC. Amino acid sequence: CASSQDVASGRREQYF.

Only a few counts were recorded for this clone. The chain has TRBV18 and TRBJ2-2, with no clear D. V was cut by 2 bases and J by 1 base, with 11 bases left in between. This CDR3 is 16 amino acids long. In germline, CDR1 is KGHSH, CDR2 LQKENI. The CDR3 bases are TGTGCCAGCTCACCAAGCTCAACTTGGAACACCGGGGAGCTGTTTTTT. Protein sequence: CASSPSSTWNTGELFF.

This clone has only a few counts. The J gene is TRBJ2-1, the V gene TRBV18, with D unclear. The CDR3 is 14 residues long. The germline V gene has CDR1 KGHSH and CDR2 LQKENI. V lost 1 base and J 4 bases, leaving 8 bases between the germline ends. The CDR3 region is CASSPLPEYNEQFF. The CDR3 nucleotides are TGTGCCAGCTCACCACTGCCGGAGTACAATGAGCAGTTCTTC.

V and J are TRBV5-6 and TRBJ2-1; the D is unclear. Germline V gene lookup returns CDR1 SGHDT and CDR2 YYEEEE. The CDR3 contains 15 residues. The ends were cut back, 0 bases at V and 5 bases at J, with 12 bases in the middle. Here the CDR3 DNA reads TGTGCCAGCAGCTTGGCGCGGCTGATTAACAATGAGCAGTTCTTC. Its translation: CASSLARLINNEQFF.

The table lists this clone with a few counts. Other DNA variants within this sample encode the same CDR3. CDR3: CASSVGTSNTGELFF. In DNA form, the CDR3 reads TGTGCCAGCAGCGTAGGGACATCGAACACCGGGGAGCTGTTTTTT. V is TRBV9 and J is TRBJ2-2, with D tentatively TRBD1 (5 bases). Germline CDR1 reads SGDLS; CDR2 reads YYNGEE. This CDR3 spans 15 amino acids. The V gene lost 0 bases and the J gene lost 0 bases, with 6 bases spanning the gap.

In its sample, this clone was seen a few times. The rearrangement joins TRBV7-9 to TRBJ2-1, with 11 bases fitting TRBD2. The CDR3 sequence is 16 residues long. V lost 1 base, J lost 7 bases, and 6 bases stayed unmatched. Looked up from germline, CDR1 is SEHNR and CDR2 is FQNEAQ (reference sequence). The CDR3, as DNA: TGTGCCAGCAGCTTAGGACTAGCGGGAAGTATGAATGAGCAGTTCTTC. Translating gives CASSLGLAGSMNEQFF.

The V call is TRBV7-2, the J call TRBJ2-2, with 8 bases matching TRBD2. This CDR3 has 15 residues. CDR1 and CDR2 (germline): SGHTA, FQGNSA. J gave up 2 bases and V 7 bases, and 6 bases lay outside the gene matches. The CDR3, as DNA: TGTGCCAGCACGACGGGGGGGACCAACACCGGGGAGCTGTTTTTT. As protein: CASTTGGTNTGELFF.

This clone came up a few times. The chain employs TRBV4-1 and TRBJ2-3; D possibly corresponds to TRBD2 (7 bases). Germline lookup yields CDR1 MGHRA and CDR2 YSYEKL. This CDR3 is built from 17 residues. V was cut by 0 bases and J by 10 bases, with 23 bases left in between. CDR3 DNA sequence: TGCGCCAGCAGCCAAGAAAAGGGAGGCACGGGGGGCGGGCCGCAGTATTTT. This translates into CASSQEKGGTGGGPQYF.

Comment on this clone: The sample carries other DNA sequences with the same CDR3. The chain is built from TRBV5-6 and TRBJ1-3; D is undetermined. Germline V lookup: CDR1 SGHDT, CDR2 YYEEEE. V was cut by 1 base and J by 2 bases, with 7 bases left in between. CDR3 length: 14 amino acids. CDR3 amino acids: CASSLRGPGNTIYF. CDR3 nucleotide sequence: TGTGCCAGCAGCTTGAGAGGGCCTGGAAACACCATATATTTT.

This clone was counted only a few times. The genes are TRBV5-1 and TRBJ2-1; 9 bases fit TRBD2. Germline trimming cut 4 bases from V and 6 bases from J; bases unmatched to any gene: 8. Germline V gene lookup returns CDR1 SGHRS and CDR2 YFSETQ. The CDR3 is 15 residues long. CDR3 in amino acids: CASSPGLASSNEQFF. The CDR3 nucleotides are TGCGCCAGCAGCCCCGGACTAGCGAGTTCCAATGAGCAGTTCTTC.

V is TRBV7-6 and J is TRBJ1-2, with 7 nucleotides matching TRBD1. J was trimmed by 7 bases and V by 5 bases; bases with no gene match: 10. There are 14 residues in the CDR3. Germline CDR1 and CDR2: SGHVS and FNYEAQ. The CDR3 sequence is CASSPLGGGAGYTF. Here the CDR3 DNA reads TGTGCCAGCAGCCCTCTAGGAGGGGGCGCTGGCTACACCTTC.